The sample holds a few counts of the clone carrying this T cell receptor (beta chain). In the authors' workflow: Reference gene primer amplification gave estimated nucleated cell counts. TCRdb keeps only in-frame clones here, not all; method: immunoSEQ multiplex PCR. V, J and clone size are taken as reported in that table, and D and trimming were inferred from the DNA itself. This table has 120,000 or so clones, around four fifths appearing once. V lost 6 bases and J lost 3, with 11 bases in between. Per germline, CDR1 SNHLY and CDR2 FYNNEI. The CDR3 totals 13 residues. The data are from a study of blood T cell repertoires in COVID-19. Overall study context: Italy, Spain and the United States were the sources of the convalescent and acute COVID-19 samples. T cells, B-cell-depleted T cells, or PBMCs supplied cDNA or gDNA.

Sequencing input: peripheral blood. The clonotype originates from a man older than 75 with active or convalescent COVID-19. The chain joins TRBV2 to TRBJ1-1; maybe TRBD1 (5 bases). The DNA for the CDR3 is TGTGCCAGCAGCTACGGACAACACACTGAAGCTTTCTTT. Amino acid sequence: CASSYGQHTEAFF. Filled out from reference TRBV2 and TRBJ1-1, the complete variable domain reads EPEVTQTPSHQVTQMGQEVILRCVPISNHLYFYWYRQILGQKVEFLVSFYNNEISEKSEIFDDQFSVERPDGSNFTLKIRSTKLEDSAMYFCASSYGQHTEAFFGQGTRLTVV.